Shown below are 22 T cell receptor beta chains from a single sample sequenced in a study of tumor and adjacent non-tumor tissue in lung cancer. No cell sorting was done before RNA was extracted from the tissue. TCRbeta libraries were built with three rounds of nested PCR, modified from ARM-PCR. TCRdb redid the calling of the multiplex PCR reads with MiXCR, one entry per CDR3 protein. The sample shows under 140,000 distinct CDR3 sequences, nearly 85% of them seen only once. The specimen was lung tumor tissue. These receptors originate from a man in his sixties or seventies with non-small cell lung cancer.

This clonotype was found a few times. This chain links TRBV2 with TRBJ1-2; TRBD1 agrees at 8 bases. This CDR3 spans 13 amino acids. Germline lookup yields CDR1 SNHLY and CDR2 FYNNEI. Unmatched junction bases numbered 10, after V lost 8 bases and J lost 8 bases. CDR3 protein: CASQGQGLRGYTF. CDR3 in DNA: TGTGCCAGCCAAGGACAGGGACTTCGCGGCTACACCTTC.

Concerning this clonotype: The missing conserved phenylalanine or tryptophan at the end of this CDR3 makes a read error likely. The DNA is omitted, as the CDR3 cannot be located on it reliably, and the CDR3 follows TCRdb's listing. The CDR3 here is CASSSIRLAGSEPKIETQYL. The gene calls are TRBV6-2 or TRBV6-3 and TRBJ2-5; the table's D call TRBD2 went unverified against the DNA. The CDR3 is 20 residues long, ends included. Germline values: CDR1 MNHEY, CDR2 SVGEGT.

Note on this clonotype: An end of the junction does not agree with germline; a read error may underlie this. This sequence joins TRBV29-1 and TRBJ2-5; 7 nucleotides line up with TRBD1. The CDR3 covers 12 residues. Germline lookup yields CDR1 SQVTM and CDR2 ANQGSEA. CDR3 residues: CSLEAGGESQYF. DNA for the CDR3: TGCAGTCTTGAGGCAGGGGGAGAGAGCCAGTACTTC.

By share, this clonotype counts as medium-sized. The chain has TRBV29-1 and TRBJ2-2; no clear D. The germline V gene has CDR1 SQVTM and CDR2 ANQGSEA. The CDR3 runs to 13 residues. Trimming took off 7 bases at V and 4 bases at J, with 13 bases between the two ends. CDR3 nucleotides: TGCAGCGGCCTCGAATGGGGCACCGGGGAGCTGTTTTTT. It translates to CSGLEWGTGELFF.

Remarks on this clonotype: A read error may account for a junction end that differs from germline. The rearrangement links TRBV6-5 to TRBJ2-7, with 7 bases fitting TRBD2. The CDR3 is made up of 15 amino acids. Germline CDR1 MNHEY, CDR2 SVGAGI. The CDR3 protein is CAVGRRLAGSYEQNF. The DNA of the CDR3 is TGTGCTGTCGGAAGGAGACTAGCAGGTTCTTACGAACAGAACTTC.

The V call is TRBV4-3, the J call TRBJ1-5; TRBD1 matches 8 bases. The CDR3 extends over 14 amino acids. V dropped 8 bases and J dropped 8; count of bases not matched to a gene: 11. Germline V CDR1 and CDR2: LGHNA, YSLEER. CDR3 sequence reads: CASSRRTGNEPQHF. CDR3 DNA sequence: TGCGCCAGCTCCAGAAGGACAGGGAACGAGCCCCAGCATTTT.

This clonotype was observed many times. The chain employs TRBV20-1 and TRBJ2-1; perhaps TRBD1 as D (6 bases). Trimming took 6 bases from V and 3 from J, leaving 9 bases between them. The germline V gene encodes CDR1 DFQATT and CDR2 SNEGSKA (reference sequence). The CDR3 is 12 amino acids. The DNA for the CDR3 is TGCAGTGCCCTGACAGGCTACAATGAGCAGTTCTTC. Protein sequence: CSALTGYNEQFF.

V usage is TRBV20-1 and J usage is TRBJ1-5; TRBD1 might be the D (5 bases). From germline, CDR1 is DFQATT and CDR2 SNEGSKA (reference sequence). The germline V and J ends were trimmed by 5 bases and 15 bases, with 26 bases remaining between them. CDR3 length equals 14 residues. The CDR3 DNA reads TGCAGTGCTCAAATACCCGGGGACGATCAGCCCGGGCATTTT. It is translated as CSAQIPGDDQPGHF.

This clonotype is a singleton in its sample. In nucleotides, the CDR3 is TGCAGCGTTGAACCGACAGGGGGCGGGTATCGCTACACCTTC. Protein sequence: CSVEPTGGGYRYTF. The chain employs TRBV29-1 and TRBJ1-2, with 10 bases matching TRBD1. Germline CDR1 SQVTM, CDR2 ANQGSEA. The CDR3 runs 14 residues. V trimming: 2 bases; J trimming: 9 bases; junction bases outside the gene matches: 9. Supplemented by reference TRBV29-1 and TRBJ1-2, the full variable domain reads SAVISQKPSRDICQRGTSLTIQCQVDSQVTMMFWYRQQPGQSLTLIATANQGSEATYESGFVIDKFPISRPNLTFSTLTVSNMSPEDSSIYLCSVEPTGGGYRYTFGSGTRLTVV.

As regards this clonotype: Since no conserved phenylalanine or tryptophan closes the CDR3, a read error is the likely cause. The CDR3 DNA reads as TGTGCCAGCAGTTACCGGCAGGGCGGGGGAGATACGCAGTATCTT. Amino acids: CASSYRQGGGDTQYL. The V and J genes are TRBV6-6 and TRBJ2-3; 7 bases align to TRBD2. The germline CDR1 and CDR2 sequences are MNHNY and SVGAGI (reference sequence). The CDR3 extends over 15 amino acids. V dropped 2 bases and J dropped 5; count of bases not matched to a gene: 7.

This clonotype was counted a single time. A read error may produce the germline difference seen at one junction end. The chain uses TRBV2 and TRBJ2-2; 11 bases line up with TRBD1. Germline V gives CDR1 SNHLY, CDR2 FYNNEI. This CDR3 region has 17 residues. The CDR3 bases are TGTGCCAGCAGGCGGACAGGGGGCTCCGGGAACACCGAGGAGCTGTTTTTT. Translating gives CASRRTGGSGNTEELFF.

CDR3 residues: CASTQQQYEQYF. The CDR3, as DNA: TGTGCCAGCACCCAACAACAGTACGAGCAGTACTTC. The chain is built from TRBV28 and TRBJ2-7; D uncertain. V was shortened by 7 bases and J by 4 bases, with 11 bases between the two germline ends. Germline-derived CDR1 and CDR2 are MDHEN and SYDVKM. This CDR3 spans 12 amino acids.

This clonotype was counted at least ten times. The chain links TRBV20-1 to TRBJ2-7; tentative D call: TRBD2 (6 bases). Germline V gives CDR1 DFQATT, CDR2 SNEGSKA (reference sequence). The length of the CDR3 is 14 residues. V lost 3 bases and J 2 bases, leaving 14 bases between the germline ends. The CDR3 DNA is TGCAGTGCTAGGGCACCGGGACTGCCCTACGAGCAGTACTTC. Encoded protein: CSARAPGLPYEQYF.

As concerns this clonotype: Given the absence of the conserved phenylalanine or tryptophan at the CDR3 end, a read error is likely. V and J are TRBV11-2 and TRBJ1-3; a possible D gene is TRBD1 (6 bases). From germline, CDR1 is SGHAT and CDR2 FQNNGV. The CDR3 spans 17 residues. CDR3 sequence: CASSLVPGVSSGDTIYI. For the CDR3, the DNA is TGTGCCAGCAGCTTAGTCCCAGGGGTTTCCTCTGGAGACACCATATATATT.

This clonotype was observed many times. V is TRBV5-1 and J is TRBJ2-7; D is perhaps TRBD1 or TRBD2 (5 bases each). CDR1 SGHRS and CDR2 YFSETQ come from the germline V gene. Trimming pared 4 bases from V and 6 bases from J, leaving 14 bases between. This CDR3 spans 13 amino acids. DNA of the CDR3: TGCGCCAGCAGCAGGGGACCGGGCTCCGAGCAGTACTTC. As protein: CASSRGPGSEQYF.

Notes on this clonotype: Compared with germline, one end of the junction differs, possibly owing to a read error. V usage is TRBV14 and J usage is TRBJ2-7; D possibly uses TRBD1 or TRBD2 (5 bases each). This CDR3 region has 15 residues. The germline gives CDR1 SGHDN, CDR2 FVKESK. The CDR3 DNA follows: TGTGCCAGAGGTAGAGGGGCCCCAAGCTCCTACGATCAGTACTTC. The encoded protein is CARGRGAPSSYDQYF.

Of note for this clonotype: The CDR3 does not end in the conserved phenylalanine or tryptophan, so this is likely a read error. The chain is built from TRBV10-2 and TRBJ1-1; 10 nucleotides match TRBD1. This CDR3 comprises 12 residues. Germline V gives CDR1 WSHSY, CDR2 SAAADI. Here the CDR3 reads CASRDRGAEAFS. For the CDR3, the DNA is TGTGCCAGTAGGGACAGGGGCGCTGAAGCTTTCTCT.

With respect to this clonotype: This may be a read error: a much more frequent sequence differs by one nucleotide. The chain combines TRBV5-1 with TRBJ2-7; D gene unclear. The CDR3 has 13 amino acids. Germline values: CDR1 SGHRS, CDR2 YFSETQ. The CDR3, as DNA: TGCGCCAGCAGCTACGACTGGGCCTACAAGCAGTACTTC. This codes for CASSYDWAYKQYF. Variable domain in full (rest from reference TRBV5-1 and TRBJ2-7): KAGVTQTPRYLIKTRGQQVTLSCSPISGHRSVSWYQQTPGQGLQFLFEYFSETQRNKGNFPGRFSGRQFSNSRSEMNVSTLELGDSALYLCASSYDWAYKQYFGPGTRLTVT.

Notes on this clonotype: A clone one base away is much larger, so this may be a read error. The chain has TRBV5-1 and TRBJ1-1; D remains ambiguous. Germline CDR1 SGHRS, CDR2 YFSETQ. The CDR3 is 15 amino acids. Between the trimmed V and J ends, which lost 4 bases and 4 bases, there was a span of 17 bases. CDR3 region: CASSVDNPLGTEAFF. The CDR3 DNA sequence: TGCGCCAGCAGCGTTGACAATCCCCTGGGCACTGAAGCTTTCTTT.

About this clonotype itself: A clone one base away is much larger, so this may be a read error. This chain joins TRBV28 and TRBJ2-2, with 9 nucleotides matching TRBD2. From germline, CDR1 is MDHEN and CDR2 SYDVKM. The CDR3 totals 16 residues. Here the CDR3 reads CASRQERGANSGELFF. The CDR3 DNA reads TGTGCCAGCAGGCAAGAGCGGGGGGCGAACAGCGGGGAGCTGTTTTTT.

With regard to this clonotype: A read error is likely, as this CDR3 ends without the conserved phenylalanine or tryptophan. The V gene is TRBV29-1, the J gene TRBJ2-7, with 8 nucleotides matching TRBD1. The ends lost 0 bases at V and 7 bases at J; junction bases unmatched: 14. Germline lookup yields CDR1 SQVTM and CDR2 ANQGSEA. The CDR3 sequence is 16 residues long. This CDR3 is CSVEEKGTGLIYEQYI. For the CDR3, the DNA is TGCAGCGTTGAAGAAAAAGGGACAGGCTTGATCTATGAGCAGTACATC.

Concerning this clonotype itself: At one boundary the junction diverges from the germline segment, which might be a read error. The chain combines TRBV12-3 or TRBV12-4 with TRBJ1-3, with no clear D. The CDR3 loop spans 14 amino acids. CDR3 DNA sequence: TGTGCCAGCAGGTATGACTCCGCTGGAAACACCATATTTTTT. This encodes CASRYDSAGNTIFF.